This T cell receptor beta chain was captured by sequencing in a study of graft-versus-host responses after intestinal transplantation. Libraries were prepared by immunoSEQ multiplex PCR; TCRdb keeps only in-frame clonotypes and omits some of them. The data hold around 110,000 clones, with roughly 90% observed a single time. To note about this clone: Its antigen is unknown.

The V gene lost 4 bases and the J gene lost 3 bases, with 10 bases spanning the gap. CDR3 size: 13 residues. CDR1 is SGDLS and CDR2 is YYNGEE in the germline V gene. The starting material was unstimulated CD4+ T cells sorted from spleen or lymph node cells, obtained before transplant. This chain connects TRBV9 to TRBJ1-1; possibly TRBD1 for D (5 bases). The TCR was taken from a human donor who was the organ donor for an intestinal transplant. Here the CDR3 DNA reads TGTGCCAGCAGCTCCCTGGGGCACACTGAAGCTTTCTTT. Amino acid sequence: CASSSLGHTEAFF.